Below are 9 T cell receptor beta chains sequenced from a single sample in a study of T cells in Graves' hyperthyroidism and ophthalmopathy. It was RNA transcripts that yielded the amplified TCR beta CDR3 regions. The primer set for the first-round RT-PCR of the TCR CDR3 was HTBI. MiXCR, applied by TCRdb to the multiplex PCR reads, yields one record per CDR3 protein. The profile shows 600,000 to 700,000 distinct CDR3 sequences, 45% of them singletons. Sequenced: peripheral blood or thyroid tissue (not recorded which). All receptors derive from an adult man with Graves' disease, either hyperthyroidism or ophthalmopathy (not recorded which).

This clonotype has more than one count but fewer than ten. This sequence joins TRBV6-5 and TRBJ1-1, with D possibly TRBD1 on 5 matching bases. The CDR3 has 13 residues. Deletions cut 6 bases from V and 1 base from J, with 9 bases between. Germline values: CDR1 MNHEY, CDR2 SVGAGI. The chain's CDR3 is CASSRQRNTEAFF. The CDR3 region has the DNA TGTGCCAGCAGCCGACAGAGGAACACTGAAGCTTTCTTT.

The rearrangement joins TRBV7-9 to TRBJ2-7; tentatively, D is TRBD2 (5 bases). This CDR3 contains 14 residues. The V gene lost 5 bases and the J gene lost 3 bases, with 14 bases spanning the gap. Germline CDR1 SEHNR, CDR2 FQNEAQ (reference sequence). CDR3 amino acids: CASSQDGDGYEQYF. As DNA, the CDR3 is TGTGCCAGCAGCCAGGACGGGGATGGCTACGAGCAGTACTTC.

The rearrangement links TRBV12-3 or TRBV12-4 to TRBJ1-5; no clear D. This CDR3 is built from 15 residues. Trimming stripped 2 bases from V and 6 bases from J, with 14 bases between. The CDR3 DNA sequence: TGTGCCAGCAGTTTACAGCGGGGTTCGGGTCAGCCCCAGCATTTT. It specifies CASSLQRGSGQPQHF.

The genes are TRBV12-3 or TRBV12-4 and TRBJ1-6; no reliable D call. Trimming stripped 3 bases from V and 6 bases from J, with 12 bases between. The CDR3 contains 15 residues. CDR3 in amino acids: CASSFAYGPNSPLHF. The CDR3 nucleotides are TGTGCCAGCAGTTTCGCCTACGGCCCTAATTCACCCCTCCACTTT.

This chain links TRBV7-9 with TRBJ2-5; the D is unclear. CDR3 length equals 12 residues. Germline V lookup: CDR1 SEHNR, CDR2 FQNEAQ (reference sequence). Trimming pared 5 bases from V and 5 bases from J, leaving 9 bases between. The DNA of the CDR3 is TGTGCCAGCAGCAAGGACGTGGAGACCCAGTACTTC. This encodes CASSKDVETQYF.

This clonotype was seen repeatedly, ten times or more. The rearrangement joins TRBV7-9 to TRBJ1-4, with a tentative D call TRBD1 (6 bases). The germline CDR1 and CDR2 sequences are SEHNR and FQNEAQ (reference sequence). This CDR3 is 14 amino acids long. The V end lost 5 bases, the J end lost 7 bases, and 14 bases lay between the germline ends. Here the CDR3 DNA reads TGTGCCAGCAGCGCAACAGGGAGGGGTGAAAAACTGTTTTTT. Translated: CASSATGRGEKLFF. The entire variable domain, with the rest obtained from reference TRBV7-9 and TRBJ1-4, is as follows: DTGVSQNPRHKITKRGQNVTFRCDPISEHNRLYWYRQTLGQGPEFLTYFQNEAQLEKSRLLSDRFSAERPKGSFSTLEIQRTEQGDSAMYLCASSATGRGEKLFFGSGTQLSVL.

This clonotype appeared a single time. The chain uses TRBV10-2 and TRBJ1-2; 9 bases match TRBD1. Trimming took 10 bases from V and 6 from J; bases not matched to a gene: 9. The CDR3 totals 13 residues. CDR1 is WSHSY and CDR2 is SAAADI in the germline V gene. CDR3 nucleotides: TGCGCCACCTCGGGACAGGGATACGATGGCTACACCTTC. It encodes CATSGQGYDGYTF.

The chain carries TRBV20-1 and TRBJ1-6; 7 nucleotides match TRBD1. The CDR3 sequence is 11 residues long. Per germline, CDR1 DFQATT and CDR2 SNEGSKA (reference sequence). CDR3: CRARQGSPLHF. CDR3 sequence (DNA): TGCAGGGCAAGACAGGGCTCACCCCTCCACTTT.

This chain connects TRBV12-5 to TRBJ1-1; no definite D call. The germline V gene has CDR1 LGHNT and CDR2 FRNRAP. CDR3 length: 13 amino acids. Trimming cost V 2 bases and J 4 bases, with 8 bases left between them. The CDR3 sequence is CASGLSGITEAFF. The CDR3 DNA follows: TGTGCTAGTGGTTTGAGCGGGATCACTGAAGCTTTCTTT.